Shown below are 8 T cell receptor beta chains from a single sample sequenced in a study of identical twins. TCRdb re-derived calls from the 5' RACE reads in MiXCR, one entry per CDR3 protein. The table has 260,000 or so distinct CDR3 sequences, 6.5% to 9% seen once. This sample also appeared in a second study, on yellow fever vaccine responses in identical twins.

Sequencing used CD8+ T cells sorted from blood. The receptors here all came from a woman younger than 30 in good health.

Worth noting for this clonotype: The germline gene is not matched at one end of the junction; a read error may be the cause. This sequence joins TRBV27 and TRBJ1-2, with TRBD1 as a possible D gene (6 bases). The germline CDR1 and CDR2 sequences are MNHEY and SMNVEV (reference sequence). The CDR3 contains 12 residues. In DNA, the CDR3 is TGTGCCAGCAGTAGCGGAGGGGGTAGGCCCTACTTC. Translation: CASSSGGGRPYF.

The gene calls are TRBV20-1 and TRBJ2-7; tentative D call: TRBD2 (5 bases). This CDR3 comprises 13 residues. In germline, CDR1 is DFQATT, CDR2 SNEGSKA (reference sequence). Trimming shortened V by 0 bases and J by 4 bases, and 10 bases separated the two germline ends. CDR3: CSARDSSFYEQYF. In DNA form, the CDR3 reads TGCAGTGCTAGAGATTCTAGCTTTTACGAGCAGTACTTC.

The chain recombines TRBV9 with TRBJ1-1, with D maybe TRBD1 (5 bases). V shed 0 bases and J shed 4 bases, with 7 bases lying between them. This CDR3 is 13 amino acids long. Germline-derived CDR1 and CDR2 are SGDLS and YYNGEE. The CDR3 protein is CASSVGQGTEAFF. The DNA of the CDR3 is TGTGCCAGCAGCGTAGGGCAGGGCACTGAAGCTTTCTTT.

Ten or more counts support this clonotype. The CDR3: CASSNLLSPRFF. CDR3 in DNA: TGTGCCAGCAGTAACCTTTTGAGTCCGCGGTTCTTC. The chain is built from TRBV2 and TRBJ2-1; D unresolved. The CDR3 is 12 amino acids. CDR1 is SNHLY, CDR2 FYNNEI, per germline. V shed 5 bases and J shed 15 bases, with 17 bases lying between them.

This clonotype has just a few counts. This sequence joins TRBV12-3 or TRBV12-4 and TRBJ2-1, with D perhaps matching TRBD1 (6 bases). The length of the CDR3 is 12 residues. Trimming stripped 5 bases from V and 10 bases from J, with 12 bases between. CDR3 DNA sequence: TGTGCCAGCAGTATAAGTAGGGGGGAGCAGTTCTTC. Its translation is CASSISRGEQFF.

The chain has TRBV7-9 and TRBJ2-5, with TRBD1 as a possible D gene (6 bases). The CDR3 totals 15 residues. V was shortened by 1 base and J by 2 bases, with 11 bases between the two germline ends. CDR1 SEHNR and CDR2 FQNEAQ come from the germline V gene (reference sequence). CDR3 sequence (DNA): TGTGCCAGCAGCTTAGGGGGGCTCACACAAGAGACCCAGTACTTC. Residues: CASSLGGLTQETQYF.

The chain has TRBV7-2 and TRBJ1-2, with 9 bases matching TRBD1. Germline CDR1 is SGHTA and CDR2 is FQGNSA. This CDR3 has 16 amino acids. Trimming cost V 2 bases and J 3 bases; bases outside gene matches: 7. The CDR3 sequence: CASSLRDRAPYYGYTF. DNA for the CDR3: TGTGCCAGCAGCTTAAGGGACAGGGCCCCCTACTATGGCTACACCTTC. Full variable domain (outside the CDR3, taken from reference TRBV7-2 and TRBJ1-2): GAGVSQSPSNKVTEKGKDVELRCDPISGHTALYWYRQSLGQGLEFLIYFQGNSAPDKSGLPSDRFSAERTGGSVSTLTIQRTQQEDSAVYLCASSLRDRAPYYGYTFGSGTRLTVV.

The J gene is TRBJ1-2, the V gene TRBV6-1; D gene uncertain. The CDR3 has 13 residues. The germline gives CDR1 MNHNS, CDR2 SASEGT. The V end was cut by 2 bases, the J end by 7 bases, with 11 bases between. CDR3 loop: CASSEPGGPGYTF. CDR3 DNA: TGTGCCAGCAGTGAACCTGGAGGCCCTGGCTACACCTTC.